The 26 T cell receptor beta chains in this list originate from one sample, sequenced in a study of T cell clonality in common variable immunodeficiency. Here immunoSEQ multiplex PCR was the method, and the copy in TCRdb shows in-frame clones only, minus some. The sample shows tens of thousands of clones, none of them appearing just once. The sequencing input was peripheral blood mononuclear cells. The receptors were sampled from a person between 18 and 75 years old in good health.

This clone has a count of ten or more. The read falls 3 residues short of the CDR3 end, and the missing part is taken from the germline J gene. The chain employs TRBV20-1 and TRBJ1-2; 7 bases agree with TRBD1. The CDR3 consists of 14 residues. J gave up 4 bases and V 5 bases, and 10 bases lay outside the gene matches. Germline V gene sequence: CDR1 DFQATT, CDR2 SNEGSKA (reference sequence). Here the CDR3 reads CSALNRDSSYGYTF. CDR3 bases read: TGCAGTGCTCTAAACCGGGACAGCTCCTATGGC.

The table lists this clone with many counts. Read sequence stops 3 residues before the CDR3 end, and the germline J gene provides the missing end. This chain links TRBV7-2 with TRBJ2-3; 8 positions agree with TRBD2. The length of the CDR3 is 15 residues. The germline gives CDR1 SGHTA, CDR2 FQGNSA. Unmatched junction bases numbered 7, after V lost 6 bases and J lost 2 bases. Partial CDR3 DNA: TGTGCCAGCAGAAAAGCGGGGGACCACACAGATACG. Translating it yields CASRKAGDHTDT. In full, the CDR3 reads CASRKAGDHTDTQYF.

This clone was recorded many times. The CDR3 goes on 3 residues after the read ends, and that part is filled in from the germline J gene. V and J are TRBV18 and TRBJ2-7; D is perhaps TRBD1 (6 bases). CDR3 size: 12 residues. Germline lookup yields CDR1 KGHSH and CDR2 LQKENI. V was cut by 8 bases and J by 2 bases, with 10 bases left in between. The chain's CDR3 is CASGTSTYEQYF. CDR3 bases read: TGTGCCAGCGGGACATCCACCTACGAG.

This clone appeared a few times. The CDR3 extends 3 residues past the end of the read, so its final part is completed from the germline J gene. J is TRBJ2-7 and V is TRBV7-2; TRBD2 matches 8 bases. Germline V CDR1 and CDR2: SGHTA, FQGNSA. The CDR3 is 13 amino acids. V was pared by 6 bases and J by 2 bases, with 3 bases of the junction left unmatched. CDR3 DNA, as far as it was read: TGTGCCAGCAGACTTAGCGGGACCTACGAG. Translating it yields CASRLSGTYE. The full CDR3 reads CASRLSGTYEQYF.

As to this clone: The missing CDR3 end, 3 residues past where the read stops, is filled in from the germline J gene. V and J are TRBV19 and TRBJ1-1; TRBD1 matches at 10 bases. The CDR3 consists of 13 residues. Germline loops: CDR1 LNHDA, CDR2 SQIVND (reference sequence). Here the CDR3 reads CASSIDRQGAAFF. The sequenced CDR3 bases are TGTGCCAGTAGTATAGATCGACAGGGGGCC.

The table lists this clone with many counts. The missing CDR3 end, 3 residues past where the read stops, is filled in from the germline J gene. The chain combines TRBV18 with TRBJ2-7, with 10 bases identical to TRBD2. V shed 6 bases, J shed 6 bases, and the junction held 5 bases outside the gene matches. The CDR3 covers 13 residues. Germline V gives CDR1 KGHSH, CDR2 LQKENI. CDR3 DNA (partial): TGTGCCAGCTCCCCTGGGACTAGCGCCGAG. Its protein is CASSPGTSAE. The full CDR3 is CASSPGTSAEQYF.

This clone was counted at least ten times. The read ends 3 residues before the CDR3 terminus; that terminus is restored from the germline J gene. The chain combines TRBV5-1 with TRBJ2-7; D perhaps matches TRBD2 (5 bases). The germline V and J ends were trimmed by 4 bases and 3 bases, with 17 bases remaining between them. Germline V gives CDR1 SGHRS, CDR2 YFSETQ. The CDR3 runs to 15 residues. The CDR3 region is CASSPGPDFNYEQYF. The covered CDR3 bases are TGCGCCAGCAGCCCGGGTCCGGACTTCAACTACGAG.

This clone was recorded many times. The CDR3 end is not reached by the read, which stops 3 residues before it; the germline J gene fills it in. The chain carries TRBV19 and TRBJ2-3, with D possibly being TRBD2 (6 bases). Germline CDR1 is LNHDA and CDR2 is SQIVND (reference sequence). Trimming pared 6 bases from V and 3 bases from J, leaving 19 bases between. This CDR3 is built from 16 residues. Incomplete CDR3 DNA: TGTGCCAGTAGCCCTAGGGGTCGGGAGATGACAGATACG. It translates to CASSPRGREMTDT. The entire CDR3 reads CASSPRGREMTDTQYF.

This clone has at least ten counts. Read data end 3 residues before the CDR3 end; the end is taken from the germline J gene. The V gene is TRBV20-1, the J gene TRBJ2-7; TRBD2 agrees at 10 bases. The CDR3 is 17 residues long. CDR1 and CDR2 from the germline V gene are DFQATT and SNEGSKA (reference sequence). V shed 1 base, J shed 1 base, and the junction held 10 bases outside the gene matches. The chain's CDR3 is CSARVSSGSDWSYEQYF. CDR3 DNA (partial): TGCAGTGCTAGAGTGTCTAGCGGGAGCGACTGGTCCTACGAG.

This clone was seen at least ten times. The read finishes 3 residues shy of the CDR3 end, and the germline J gene is used to complete it. The J gene is TRBJ2-7, the V gene TRBV9; 9 nucleotides line up with TRBD2. The CDR3 spans 15 residues. The V gene end was trimmed by 0 bases and the J gene end by 2 bases; junction bases not matched to a gene: 3. Germline V gene lookup returns CDR1 SGDLS and CDR2 YYNGEE. CDR3 protein: CASSVALAGTYEQYF. CDR3 DNA (partial): TGTGCCAGCAGCGTAGCACTAGCGGGTACCTACGAG. Drawing the rest from reference TRBV9 and TRBJ2-7, the complete variable domain is DSGVTQTPKHLITATGQRVTLRCSPRSGDLSVYWYQQSLDQGLQFLIQYYNGEERAKGNILERFSAQQFPDLHSELNLSSLELGDSALYFCASSVALAGTYEQYFGPGTRLTVT.

This clone was found many times. The CDR3 goes on 3 residues after the read ends, and that part is filled in from the germline J gene. The chain combines TRBV5-1 with TRBJ1-5; D call uncertain. V lost 0 bases and J 2 bases, leaving 9 bases between the germline ends. CDR3 size: 15 residues. Germline CDR1 reads SGHRS; CDR2 reads YFSETQ. The CDR3 protein is CASSLEGRGNQPQHF. The DNA read from the CDR3 is TGCGCCAGCAGCTTGGAAGGGCGCGGCAATCAGCCC.

This clone was recorded at least ten times. The CDR3 end lies 3 residues beyond the end of the read and is filled in from the germline J gene. The gene calls are TRBV6-2 or TRBV6-3 and TRBJ1-5; tentative D call: TRBD1 (5 bases). V lost 0 bases, J lost 3 bases, and 15 bases lay in between. CDR1 and CDR2 (germline): MNHEY, SVGEGT. The CDR3 extends over 17 amino acids. The sequenced part of the CDR3 DNA is TGTGCCAGCAGTTACTCGATATCCAGGGCAGTCAATCAGCCC. Residues: CASSYSISRAVNQP. The CDR3 reads in full as CASSYSISRAVNQPQHF.

Ten or more counts support this clone. Read coverage stops 3 residues before the CDR3 terminus; the germline J gene supplies the remainder. The V and J genes are TRBV7-9 and TRBJ2-3; 7 nucleotides agree with TRBD1. Germline CDR1 reads SEHNR; CDR2 reads FQNEAQ (reference sequence). V lost 5 bases, J lost 0 bases, and 5 bases stayed unmatched. The CDR3 is 15 residues long. Incomplete CDR3 DNA: TGTGCCAGCAGCCCACTGACAGGGAGCACAGATACG. It codes for CASSPLTGSTDT. The CDR3 in full is CASSPLTGSTDTQYF.

Concerning this clone: The read ends 3 residues shy of where the CDR3 ends; the end is completed using the germline J gene. The chain carries TRBV10-3 and TRBJ2-1; D is unresolved. The germline V and J ends were trimmed by 9 bases and 6 bases, with 18 bases remaining between them. The CDR3 covers 14 residues. Germline CDR1 ENHRY, CDR2 SYGVKD. The CDR3 spells CAMRPENQANEQFF. CDR3 DNA (partial): TGTGCCATGCGACCGGAGAATCAGGCCAATGAG.

This clone was recorded at least ten times. The read stops 3 residues short of the end of the CDR3; the missing end is completed from the germline J gene. This chain uses TRBV7-3 with TRBJ1-1; possible D gene TRBD1, 5 bases. Germline CDR1 is SGHTA and CDR2 is FQGTGA. The CDR3 has 13 amino acids. V was clipped by 2 bases and J by 7 bases, with 11 bases between them. The part of the CDR3 DNA that was read is TGTGCCAGCAGCTTATCTCGACAGAGTGAA. It specifies CASSLSRQSE. The entire CDR3 protein reads CASSLSRQSEAFF.

This clone turned up a few times. The missing CDR3 end, 3 residues past where the read stops, is filled in from the germline J gene. The identical CDR3 is also encoded by other nucleotide sequences in the sample. The rearrangement joins TRBV19 to TRBJ2-1; D may be TRBD1 (7 bases). The V gene's germline CDR1 is LNHDA and CDR2 SQIVND (reference sequence). Trimming took off 9 bases at V and 9 bases at J, with 27 bases between the two ends. CDR3 length equals 16 residues. CDR3 sequence: CASSAPVGRGRSEQFF. CDR3 DNA, as far as it was read: TGTGCCAGCAGTGCCCCGGTAGGCAGGGGGAGGAGTGAG. The whole variable domain, remainder taken from reference TRBV19 and TRBJ2-1, is DGGITQSPKYLFRKEGQNVTLSCEQNLNHDAMYWYRQDPGQGLRLIYYSQIVNDFQKGDIAEGYSVSREKKESFPLTVTSAQKNPTAFYLCASSAPVGRGRSEQFFGPGTRLTVL.

This clone was seen many times. The read ends 3 residues early relative to the CDR3; the germline J gene fills the gap. The rearrangement links TRBV6-2 or TRBV6-3 to TRBJ2-2, with D tentatively TRBD1 (6 bases). The ends were cut back, 2 bases at V and 4 bases at J, with 11 bases in the middle. This CDR3 contains 15 residues. Germline V gene sequence: CDR1 MNHEY, CDR2 SVGEGT. CDR3 DNA, as far as it was read: TGTGCCAGCAGTTACACAGGGTGGAGCACCGGGGAG. Translation gives CASSYTGWSTGE. The full CDR3 reads CASSYTGWSTGELFF.

This clone came up many times. The read falls 3 residues short of the CDR3 end, and the missing part is taken from the germline J gene. The J gene is TRBJ2-1, the V gene TRBV20-1; TRBD2 might be the D (6 bases). The CDR3 has 15 residues. V lost 0 bases and J lost 3, with 12 bases in between. Germline loops: CDR1 DFQATT, CDR2 SNEGSKA (reference sequence). The CDR3: CSARDVGSGYNEQFF. Incomplete CDR3 DNA: TGCAGTGCTAGAGATGTGGGTAGCGGCTACAATGAG.

In this sample, this clone turned up many times. The CDR3 DNA, read in part, is TGCGCCAGCAGCCGTTGGACATCTACCTCTGGGGCCAACGTC. Translating gives CASSRWTSTSGANV. The full CDR3 protein reads CASSRWTSTSGANVLTF. The V gene is TRBV5-1, the J gene TRBJ2-6; a weak D match, TRBD1 (5 bases). The read terminates 3 residues before the CDR3 end, so the remaining end is supplied by the germline J gene. CDR1 is SGHRS, CDR2 YFSETQ, per germline. With 4 bases removed from V and 0 bases from J, the gap between germline ends came to 14 bases. CDR3 length: 17 amino acids.

This clone was observed many times. The DNA ends 3 residues before the CDR3 does, and the rest of the CDR3 is filled in from the germline J gene. V is TRBV2 and J is TRBJ2-3, with D maybe TRBD1 (5 bases). This CDR3 has 12 residues. V lost 6 bases and J 4 bases, leaving 8 bases between the germline ends. Germline V gene sequence: CDR1 SNHLY, CDR2 FYNNEI. Here the CDR3 reads CASRTAPDTQYF. CDR3 DNA (partial): TGTGCCAGCAGGACAGCTCCAGATACG.

This clone was counted ten times or more. CDR3 sequence reads: CASSRGQGGYNEQFF. CDR3 DNA, as far as it was read: TGCGCCAGCAGCCGCGGACAGGGGGGATACAATGAG. The chain combines TRBV5-1 with TRBJ2-1, with 10 bases lining up with TRBD1. The read gets to within 3 residues of the CDR3 end, and the germline J gene fills in the rest. Germline CDR1 reads SGHRS; CDR2 reads YFSETQ. The length of the CDR3 is 15 residues. J gave up 4 bases and V 4 bases, and 5 bases lay outside the gene matches.

This clone was observed many times. Read coverage stops 3 residues before the CDR3 terminus; the germline J gene supplies the remainder. V gene TRBV20-1 combines with J gene TRBJ2-1, with TRBD2 matching over 7 bases. The CDR3 is 13 residues long. The V gene's germline CDR1 is DFQATT and CDR2 SNEGSKA (reference sequence). V was pared by 5 bases and J by 6 bases, with 7 bases of the junction left unmatched. The DNA read from the CDR3 is TGCAGTGCTCCCGGACTAGTTTTCAATGAG. Translation: CSAPGLVFNE. The CDR3 as a whole reads CSAPGLVFNEQFF.

Many counts were recorded for this clone. The CDR3 end lies 3 residues beyond the end of the read and is filled in from the germline J gene. J is TRBJ2-3 and V is TRBV7-2, with unresolved D. CDR1 and CDR2 (germline): SGHTA, FQGNSA. The CDR3 length is 14 residues. Trimming stripped 4 bases from V and 6 bases from J, with 14 bases between. The sequenced part of the CDR3 DNA is TGTGCCAGCAGCTCGCTCAACATCGAGGATACG. It translates to CASSSLNIEDT. The whole CDR3 protein is CASSSLNIEDTQYF.

This clone was seen ten or more times. The sequence runs out 3 residues before the end of the CDR3; the remainder is reconstructed from the germline J gene. This chain connects TRBV5-1 to TRBJ2-1, with TRBD2 matching 10 bases. V lost 1 base and J lost 8; bases outside the gene matches: 9. Germline-derived CDR1 and CDR2 are SGHRS and YFSETQ. The CDR3 sequence is 16 residues long. The CDR3 bases that were read are TGCGCCAGCAGCTTGCTGGCTAGCGGGAGTTCCTATGAG. Its protein is CASSLLASGSSYE. The full CDR3 protein is CASSLLASGSSYEQFF.

The sample holds many counts of this clone. CDR3 region: CASSPRRANTEAFF. The DNA read from the CDR3 is TGTGCCAGCAGCCCCAGAAGGGCGAACACTGAA. J is TRBJ1-1 and V is TRBV7-8, with no clear D. The read finishes 3 residues shy of the CDR3 end, and the germline J gene is used to complete it. CDR1 is SGHVS and CDR2 is FQNEAQ in the germline V gene. V lost 5 bases to trimming and J lost 1 base, with 11 bases between them. CDR3 length: 14 amino acids.

This clone has ten or more counts. The CDR3 is cut off 3 residues early in the read; its end comes from the germline J gene. This chain joins TRBV5-4 and TRBJ2-2; TRBD2 aligns across 11 bases. The trim removed 4 bases at V and 3 bases at J, leaving 2 bases unmatched. Germline V gives CDR1 SGHNT, CDR2 YYREEE (reference sequence). The CDR3 is made up of 15 amino acids. The part of the CDR3 DNA that was read is TGTGCCAGCAGCCGTAGCGGGAGGGACACCGGGGAG. Its translation is CASSRSGRDTGE. The CDR3 as a whole reads CASSRSGRDTGELFF.